Listed below are T cell receptor beta chains from one sample, sequenced in a study of T-cell memory formation after mild COVID-19. Using its own MiXCR run on the 5' RACE reads, TCRdb lists one record per CDR3 protein. The sample lists around 510,000 distinct CDR3 sequences, about 20% occurring once. Sequenced: PBMCs or a T cell subset sorted from them (not recorded which). The origin of the receptors is an adult woman who had mild COVID-19 (a few samples of this study predate the infection). Cell type and time point are not known. CDR3s include the opening cysteine and the closing phenylalanine or tryptophan.

v_gene	CDR3aa
TRBV18	CASSFRQASEQYF
TRBV5-1	CASSPTGLDKETQYF
TRBV12-3/TRBV12-4	CASSSFGYEQYF
TRBV19	CASSLTWTDTQYF
TRBV5-1	CASSFVTGAGNEQYF
TRBV12-3/TRBV12-4	CASSLWDKNEQFF
TRBV7-9	CASSVRTRGFEFF
TRBV12-3/TRBV12-4	CASSRLEAFF
TRBV27	CASSFRAGGYEQYF
TRBV29-1	CSVYSRGAYEQYF
TRBV12-3/TRBV12-4	CASSPLGGVSSGANVLTF
TRBV29-1	CSTGGGGETQYF
TRBV7-6	CASSPRDTSAYEQYF
TRBV29-1	CSVEDGGDEQYF
TRBV5-1	CASSLPAGELFF
TRBV7-6	CASSLYSGGAAGANVLTF
TRBV7-8	CASSFSGSSWNIQYF
TRBV6-5	CASSSKTGLQTQYF
TRBV7-9	CASSLASDTDTQYF
TRBV12-3/TRBV12-4	CASRGTESYEQYF
TRBV14	CASSLKMGEQFF
TRBV28	CASSPATGGAALHF
TRBV7-3	CASSSSGGAGTDTQYF
TRBV3-1	CASSQDVLVNYGYTF
TRBV2	CASSEVGREAFF
TRBV11-1	CASSSGLAGGGGEQFF
TRBV5-1	CASSYYHSGQDGGYTF
TRBV6-1	CASSGQASPSNQPQHF
TRBV20-1	CSAPGLAGASDTQYF
TRBV19	CASSPRLAKVSDTQYF
TRBV5-1	CASTQRAPLETQYF
TRBV7-8	CASSLFKGVDTQYF
TRBV2	CASRPTSGRYEQYF
TRBV11-3	CASSLLRARGEQFF
TRBV5-1	CASSLAGQIRNTEAFF
TRBV5-4	CASSLGPSGNGYEQYF
TRBV12-3/TRBV12-4	CASSSGRRETQYF
TRBV4-2	CASSQDIGLAGVGQFF
TRBV5-5	CASSFPRVDNEQFF
TRBV13	CASLRLLSGANVLTF
TRBV5-1	CASSSQLNRGAEQFF
TRBV20-1	CSARVEQSNQPQHF
TRBV3-1	CASSQVLAGARGEQFF
TRBV5-5	CASSLASVGEQYF
TRBV20-1	CSAIPVAREGPYEQYF